This T cell receptor (beta chain) was sequenced for a study of breast tumors, draining lymph nodes, adjacent tissues. In regard to this clonotype: Antigen specificity is unknown.

Germline V gives CDR1 MDHEN, CDR2 SYDVKM. The CDR3 is made up of 15 amino acids. Trimming shortened V by 5 bases and J by 5 bases, and 16 bases separated the two germline ends. Study outcomes and limitations: Data fit most tumor T cells coming from lymph node, expanding in tumor. Tumors had less TCR diversity than lymph nodes, more than nontumor tissue. The lymph node origin of tumor T cells was framed as consistent with a hypothesis, not demonstrated. Luminal-like breast cancer showed significantly higher tumor–nontumor repertoire similarity than basal-like.

TCRdb reanalysed the multiplex PCR reads using MiXCR and keeps one entry per CDR3 protein. The sample includes 50,000 to 65,000 distinct CDR3 sequences, roughly 39% of them seen just once. Sequenced sample: breast tumor tissue. The chain couples TRBV28 to TRBJ1-5, with a weak D call TRBD1 (5 bases). This receptor was obtained from a female donor with breast cancer. Some clones in this sample may be carry-over from other donors' samples. CDR3 loop: CASSGRGGGDQPQHF. The CDR3 DNA reads TGTGCCAGCAGTGGCCGCGGGGGAGGGGATCAGCCCCAGCATTTT.